Given below is one TCR beta chain in context. This clone appeared once. Its antigen is still unknown. Qualities for individual bases were not recorded, and no much larger clone is one base off. The record originates from a study of cytomegalovirus exposure and HLA in healthy donors listed by TCRdb under 2017. The study in broad terms: In an earlier analysis of under 600 of the donors, roughly 300 Gb of sequence data and 120 million or so unique TCR beta sequences from about 190 million T cells were reported. An early release that covered approximately 600 HLA-typed donors contained about 300 gigabases of sequencing data and 85 million to 100 million unique TCR sequences. Of the approximately 400 genotyped donors, over 80% were placed in the genetic ancestry cluster associated with self-reported Caucasian donors. The study was designed to test whether signatures of past pathogen exposure could be identified by cataloging public T cell receptors. Using immunosequencing, the study profiled T cell repertoires from 640 or so subjects and related those repertoires to cytomegalovirus serostatus. Along with the approximately 670-subject first cohort, a separate validation cohort of over a hundred different subjects was used. To predict cytomegalovirus infection status, the study combined high-throughput TCR immunosequencing, statistical association of individual TCRs with disease status, and machine learning. In a later analysis, previously published TCR beta repertoires from some 640 donors were re-analyzed and high-resolution HLA genotyping was added so that TCR occurrence patterns could be studied. The later analysis used no new phenotypic data to find candidate immune exposures, relying instead on TCR beta sequences and their occurrence across donors. An earlier analysis of several hundred of the donors used high-throughput TCR beta sequencing to judge whether each TCR beta V gene segment behaved as functional or pseudogenic. Alongside the repertoire data, information on donor age, sex, ethnicity and CMV serostatus was compiled. Genome-wide SNP genotypes for about 55% of the roughly 670 donors were used in a later genetic analysis, which treated that subset as a discovery cohort. All discovery cohort repertoires had been generated on a single sequencing platform. HLA typing covered class I and class II loci at four-digit resolution. The number of typed donors differed by locus: about 629-630 for A, B, C, DRB1 and DQB1; 522 for DQA1; about 600 for DPA1; and about 470 for DPB1. Roughly five DR-DQ haplotypes were handled as single units for association and clustering because linkage in the cohort was strong. Among some 400 genotyped donors of the cohort, an average of roughly 230,000 unique TCR beta nucleotide sequences was sequenced per donor, of which about 18% were non-productive.

The library was generated by the immunoSEQ multiplex PCR assay. For the multiplex PCR, a mixture combining 60 forward primers for TCR Vbeta segments and 13 reverse primers for TCR Jbeta segments was used. The CDR3 region of rearranged TCR beta genes was amplified from genomic DNA with a multiplex PCR assay. The Illumina HiSeq System was used to sequence the amplified TCR beta libraries as 87-base-pair reads. The authors' analysis ran thus. In a later analysis, some 80 million unique TCR beta chains were counted across the approximately 640 repertoires, and roughly 11 million of these chains were shared by at least two donors. Raw reads were error-corrected and collapsed into unique sequences with a nearest-neighbor algorithm that merged closely related sequences to remove PCR and sequencing errors. To assign V, D and J gene segments, CDR3 sequences were aligned to IMGT reference sequences. For a sequence to be retained, at least a six-nucleotide match to both a V gene segment and a J gene segment was required. Rearrangements were classified as productive when the CDR3 lacked stop codons and remained in frame with V and J, and all other rearrangements were classified as non-productive. CDR3 was defined by IMGT convention, running from the second conserved V-encoded cysteine to the conserved J-encoded phenylalanine. The earlier analysis of about 610 of the donors excluded sequences that lacked an unambiguous match to a single V gene segment. An earlier analysis of approximately 590 of the donors classified V segments as functional when productive rearrangements were above 56.7% and as segregating when the standard deviation between donors was above 5%. A statistical classification framework was developed to diagnose cytomegalovirus status using the catalog of TCR beta chain sequences. In a later analysis, TCR nucleotide sequences were compared against IMGT/GENE-DB human TR gene sequences so that V and J genes could be assigned. A later analysis assigned CDR3 sequences and most-parsimonious VDJ recombination scenarios with the TCRdist pipeline. In a later analysis, each TCR beta chain was defined by its CDR3 amino acid sequence together with its V-gene family, and reads without a unique V-gene family were excluded. A later analysis removed over 500 highly shared, low-generation-probability nucleotide sequences to deal with suspected cross-contamination and a sequencing artifact. In a later analysis, a clonal expansion index was calculated for each public chain from normalized within-repertoire ranks of inferred template counts. In a later analysis, generation probabilities were computed using a VDJ recombination model fitted to out-of-frame rearrangements, and the results were checked against IGoR. Hypergeometric tests were used in a later analysis to score TCR-TCR, TCR-HLA and TCR-CMV co-occurrence, with a repertoire-size bias correction applied to the TCR pairs. False discovery rates were estimated in a later analysis by permuting HLA or CMV assignments 20 times. In a later analysis, co-occurring TCRs were grouped using DBSCAN, with TCRdist sequence similarity added in when clustering inside HLA-allele-positive subsets. Co-occurrence clustering excluded repertoires with fewer than 30,000 or more than 120,000 public chains, plus five with anomalous nucleotide sharing. In its TCRdb copy, this immuneACCESS table keeps in-frame sequences only and misses some clones. Where compared with another copy, unresolved V genes explain less than half of these, and the others have no known cause. V and J calls plus clone size are reproduced from that table; the DNA served to infer D and trimming. This sample lists 90,000 to 140,000 clones; around 74% were detected once. The top ten hold 8.6% of the sample.

Based on the germline V gene, the CDR1 and CDR2 sequences are SGDLS and YYNGEE. Counted from cysteine to phenylalanine, this CDR3 has 16 amino acids. The sequence is cut down to CDR3 DNA, 48 bases in frame from base 1. At the junction V is shortened by 4 bases and J by 12 bases; bases outside the gene matches: 16. Results and caveats for the whole study, not just this receptor: The 87-base-pair reads could not distinguish some IMGT-functional V segments, including TRBV6-2 and TRBV6-3, so those segments were excluded. In a later genetic analysis, fewer N-insertions in productive TCRs were reported among donors in an Asian-associated ancestry cluster than the approximately 670-donor mean. According to the authors, the approach could potentially be generalized to other disease states and immunological phenotypes. According to a later analysis, parvovirus B19, influenza, CMV and Epstein-Barr virus appeared linked to several top co-occurrence clusters. A later genetic analysis associated a missense DCLRE1C variant with V-gene and J-gene trimming of TCR beta chains, and an independent cohort replicated the association. A cluster of highly shared sequence variants was judged likely to represent a technical artifact of the sequencing pipeline. Across donors, most TCR sequences were observed very rarely, whereas some public TCRs were present in many individuals. A total of 164 TCR beta chains were listed by the study as associated with cytomegalovirus. Linkage disequilibrium might explain the correlated functional status among segregating V segments, but an unknown experimental factor could not be ruled out. Because counts were too low, about 17 rarely observed V segments, including chromosome 9 orphons, were excluded from the earlier analysis of 587 of the donors. A further reported finding was that TCR beta sequences accurately predicted the HLA-A and HLA-B alleles for most subjects in the first cohort. In a later analysis, TCR association rates were found to vary across HLA loci, with the most associated TCRs seen for DRB1 alleles and the fewest for HLA-C alleles. In vitro tests confirmed that a few of the cytomegalovirus-associated TCR beta chains recognize cytomegalovirus antigens. This cohort had only TCR beta chains sequenced, and the lack of alpha or paired-chain data limited which features could be detected. Because HLA typing was missing for some donors at each locus, association tests included only the typed subset. Presence/absence analyses assumed roughly uniform sequencing depth across donors, an assumption that may not hold. Cytomegalovirus status was reported to be diagnosed by the classifier with high specificity and sensitivity in both the original and validation cohorts. Assigning TCR associations to individual alleles was difficult when HLA alleles, especially DR and DQ, strongly co-occurred. At a false discovery rate of 0.05, a later analysis linked 16,951 TCR beta sequences to specific HLA alleles. Compared with equally common non-associated chains, HLA-associated TCR beta chains in a later analysis were more clonally expanded and had lower generation probabilities. CMV serostatus was the only immune exposure information available for the cohort. In an earlier analysis of several hundred of the donors, most TCR beta V segments were observed in productive rearrangements about 87% or about 30% of the time, broadly matching IMGT annotations. Most CMV-associated TCR beta chains appeared to be HLA-restricted in a later analysis, and the HLA associations seemed to be driven largely by CMV exposure.

In total, approximately 690 healthy bone marrow donors made up the cohort. At the time of sampling, all cohort members were nominally healthy, though unrecorded immune exposures were likely present. The donor tested CMV seropositive and was one of the 289 seropositive cohort members. A peripheral blood sample was collected from each donor, and TCR beta sequencing was performed on peripheral blood mononuclear cells. The Qiagen DNeasy Blood Extraction Kit was used to extract genomic DNA from the blood cell samples. Sequencing used PBMCs. The chain was built from TRBV9 and TRBJ1-4, and TRBD1 aligns with 9 junction nucleotides. The receptor's source is a woman in her forties in good health and CMV-seropositive. The CDR3: CASSPGRGTGPEELFF. The sequenced DNA: TGTGCCAGCAGCCCCGGTAGAGGGACAGGGCCAGAGGAACTGTTTTTT. The entire variable domain, with the stretches around the CDR3 drawn from the reference TRBV9 and TRBJ1-4 proteins, is DSGVTQTPKHLITATGQRVTLRCSPRSGDLSVYWYQQSLDQGLQFLIQYYNGEERAKGNILERFSAQQFPDLHSELNLSSLELGDSALYFCASSPGRGTGPEELFFGSGTQLSVL.